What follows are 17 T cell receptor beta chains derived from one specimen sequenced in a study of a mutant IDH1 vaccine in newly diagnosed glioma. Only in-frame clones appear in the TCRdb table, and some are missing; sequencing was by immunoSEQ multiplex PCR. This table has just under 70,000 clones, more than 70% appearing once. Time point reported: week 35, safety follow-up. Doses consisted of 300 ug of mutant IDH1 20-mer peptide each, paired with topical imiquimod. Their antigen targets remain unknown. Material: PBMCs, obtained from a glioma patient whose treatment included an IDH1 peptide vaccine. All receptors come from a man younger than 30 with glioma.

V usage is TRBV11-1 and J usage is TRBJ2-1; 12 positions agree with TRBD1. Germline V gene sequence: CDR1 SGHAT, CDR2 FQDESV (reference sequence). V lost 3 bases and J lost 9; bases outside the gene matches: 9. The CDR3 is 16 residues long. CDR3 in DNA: TGTGCCAGCAGCTTCCTAACGGGACAGGGGGCGTTTGAGCAGTTCTTC. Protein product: CASSFLTGQGAFEQFF.

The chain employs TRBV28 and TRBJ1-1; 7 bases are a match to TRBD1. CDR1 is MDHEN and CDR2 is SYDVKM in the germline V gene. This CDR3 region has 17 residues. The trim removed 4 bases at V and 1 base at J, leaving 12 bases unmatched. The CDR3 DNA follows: TGTGCCAGCAGTTCACCGGCTGAAAGGGGGCAGAACACTGAAGCTTTCTTT. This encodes CASSSPAERGQNTEAFF.

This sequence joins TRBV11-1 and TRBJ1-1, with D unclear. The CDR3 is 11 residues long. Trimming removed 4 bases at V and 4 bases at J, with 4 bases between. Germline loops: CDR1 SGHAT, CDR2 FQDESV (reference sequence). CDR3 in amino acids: CASSSLTEAFF. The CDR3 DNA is TGTGCCAGCAGCTCTCTCACTGAAGCTTTCTTT.

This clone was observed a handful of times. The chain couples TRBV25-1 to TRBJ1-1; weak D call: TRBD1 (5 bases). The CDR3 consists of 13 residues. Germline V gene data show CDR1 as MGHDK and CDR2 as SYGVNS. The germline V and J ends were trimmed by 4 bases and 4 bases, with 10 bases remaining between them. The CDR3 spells CASSGTGTTEAFF. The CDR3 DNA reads TGTGCCAGCAGTGGAACGGGGACCACTGAAGCTTTCTTT.

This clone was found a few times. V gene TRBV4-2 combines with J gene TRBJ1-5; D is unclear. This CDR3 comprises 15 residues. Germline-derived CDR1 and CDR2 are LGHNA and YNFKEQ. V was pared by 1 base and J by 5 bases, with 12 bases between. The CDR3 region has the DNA TGTGCCAGCAGCCAAGGGGAAGGTTGGGATCAGCCCCAGCATTTT. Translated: CASSQGEGWDQPQHF.

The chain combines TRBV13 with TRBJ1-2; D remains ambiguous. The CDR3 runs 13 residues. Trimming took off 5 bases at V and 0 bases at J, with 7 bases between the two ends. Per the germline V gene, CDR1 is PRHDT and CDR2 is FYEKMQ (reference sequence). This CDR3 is CASSTGPNYGYTF. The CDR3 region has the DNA TGTGCCAGCAGCACCGGGCCTAACTATGGCTACACCTTC.

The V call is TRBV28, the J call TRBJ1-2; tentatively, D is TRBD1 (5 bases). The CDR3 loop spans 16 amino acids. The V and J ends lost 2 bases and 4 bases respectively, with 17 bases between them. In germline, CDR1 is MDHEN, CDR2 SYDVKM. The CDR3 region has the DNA TGTGCCAGCAGTTTAAGGAGGGACGGCTCTTTCTATGGCTACACCTTC. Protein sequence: CASSLRRDGSFYGYTF.

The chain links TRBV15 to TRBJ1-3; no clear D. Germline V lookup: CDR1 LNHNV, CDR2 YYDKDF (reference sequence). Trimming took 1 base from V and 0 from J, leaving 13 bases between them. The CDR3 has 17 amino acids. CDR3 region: CATSRGRRTSSGNTIYF. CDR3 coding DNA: TGTGCCACCAGCAGAGGCCGACGGACCAGCTCTGGAAACACCATATATTTT.

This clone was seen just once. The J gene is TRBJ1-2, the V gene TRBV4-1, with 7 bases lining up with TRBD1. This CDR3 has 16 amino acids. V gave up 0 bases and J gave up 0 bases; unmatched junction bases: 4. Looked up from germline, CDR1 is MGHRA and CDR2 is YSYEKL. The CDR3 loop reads CASSQDRGYTNYGYTF. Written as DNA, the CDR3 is TGCGCCAGCAGCCAAGACAGGGGGTATACTAACTATGGCTACACCTTC.

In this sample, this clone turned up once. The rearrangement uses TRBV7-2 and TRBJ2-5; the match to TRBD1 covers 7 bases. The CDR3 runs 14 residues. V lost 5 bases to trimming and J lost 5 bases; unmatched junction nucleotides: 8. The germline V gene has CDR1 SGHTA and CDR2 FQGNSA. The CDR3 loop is CASSPGRGYETQYF. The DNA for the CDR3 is TGTGCCAGCAGCCCCGGCAGGGGGTACGAGACCCAGTACTTC.

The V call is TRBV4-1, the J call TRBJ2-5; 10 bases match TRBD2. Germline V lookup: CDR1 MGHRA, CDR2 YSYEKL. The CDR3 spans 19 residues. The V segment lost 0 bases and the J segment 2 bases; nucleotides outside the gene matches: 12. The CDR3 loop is CASSQEASGRGVKQETQYF. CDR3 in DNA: TGCGCCAGCAGCCAAGAAGCTAGCGGGAGAGGGGTAAAGCAAGAGACCCAGTACTTC.

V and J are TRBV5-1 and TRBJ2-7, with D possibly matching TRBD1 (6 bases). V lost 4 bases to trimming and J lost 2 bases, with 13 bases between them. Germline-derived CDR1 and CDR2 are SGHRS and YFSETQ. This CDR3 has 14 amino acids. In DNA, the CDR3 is TGCGCCAGCAGCGCACCGACAGGAACCTACGAGCAGTACTTC. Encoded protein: CASSAPTGTYEQYF.

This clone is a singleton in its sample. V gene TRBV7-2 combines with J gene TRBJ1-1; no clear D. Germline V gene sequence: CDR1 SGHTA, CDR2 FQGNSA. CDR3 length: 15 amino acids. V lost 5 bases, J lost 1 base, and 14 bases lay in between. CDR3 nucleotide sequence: TGTGCCAGCAGCCCGGCGGGCCATAAGAACACTGAAGCTTTCTTT. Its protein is CASSPAGHKNTEAFF.

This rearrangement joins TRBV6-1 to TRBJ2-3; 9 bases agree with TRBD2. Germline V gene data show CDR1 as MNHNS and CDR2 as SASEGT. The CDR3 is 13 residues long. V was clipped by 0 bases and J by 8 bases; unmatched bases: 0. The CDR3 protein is CASSEARGGTQYF. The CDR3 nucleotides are TGTGCCAGCAGTGAAGCGCGGGGGGGTACGCAGTATTTT.

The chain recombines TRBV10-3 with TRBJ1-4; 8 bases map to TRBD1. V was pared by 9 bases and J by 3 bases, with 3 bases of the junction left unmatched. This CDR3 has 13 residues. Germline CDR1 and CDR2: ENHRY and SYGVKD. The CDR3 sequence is CAITGGSNEKLFF. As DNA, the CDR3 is TGTGCCATTACAGGGGGGTCTAATGAAAAACTGTTTTTT.

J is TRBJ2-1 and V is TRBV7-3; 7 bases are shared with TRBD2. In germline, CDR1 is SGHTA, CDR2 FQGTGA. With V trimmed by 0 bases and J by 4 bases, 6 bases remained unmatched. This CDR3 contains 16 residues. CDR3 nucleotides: TGTGCCAGCAGCTTAACTCCAGCGGGACCTTACAATGAGCAGTTCTTC. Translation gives CASSLTPAGPYNEQFF.

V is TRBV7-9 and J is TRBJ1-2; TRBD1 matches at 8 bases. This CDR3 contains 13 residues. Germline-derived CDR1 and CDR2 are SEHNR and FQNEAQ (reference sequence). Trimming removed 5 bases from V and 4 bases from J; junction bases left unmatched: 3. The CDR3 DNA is TGTGCCAGCAGCCAAGGACAGGGCTATGGCTACACCTTC. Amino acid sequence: CASSQGQGYGYTF.